This entry concerns a single T cell receptor beta chain. The entry originates in a study of control samples from healthy donors and cancer patients. There are 15 residues in the CDR3. The V gene end was trimmed by 6 bases and the J gene end by 6 bases; junction bases not matched to a gene: 10. Generated by immunoSEQ multiplex PCR, the TCRdb table keeps only in-frame clones and is missing some. The repertoire holds 40,000 to 55,000 clones, with approximately 93% as singletons. The origin of this receptor is a woman in her 50s with head and neck cancer. The sequenced sample consisted of PBMCs. This sequence joins TRBV23-1 and TRBJ2-1; TRBD2 agrees at 8 bases. TRBV23-1 is classed as an ORF, of uncertain function. The CDR3, as DNA: TGCGCCAGCAGCCCCCAGCGGGAGCTTAGCAATGAGCAGTTCTTC. This codes for CASSPQRELSNEQFF.